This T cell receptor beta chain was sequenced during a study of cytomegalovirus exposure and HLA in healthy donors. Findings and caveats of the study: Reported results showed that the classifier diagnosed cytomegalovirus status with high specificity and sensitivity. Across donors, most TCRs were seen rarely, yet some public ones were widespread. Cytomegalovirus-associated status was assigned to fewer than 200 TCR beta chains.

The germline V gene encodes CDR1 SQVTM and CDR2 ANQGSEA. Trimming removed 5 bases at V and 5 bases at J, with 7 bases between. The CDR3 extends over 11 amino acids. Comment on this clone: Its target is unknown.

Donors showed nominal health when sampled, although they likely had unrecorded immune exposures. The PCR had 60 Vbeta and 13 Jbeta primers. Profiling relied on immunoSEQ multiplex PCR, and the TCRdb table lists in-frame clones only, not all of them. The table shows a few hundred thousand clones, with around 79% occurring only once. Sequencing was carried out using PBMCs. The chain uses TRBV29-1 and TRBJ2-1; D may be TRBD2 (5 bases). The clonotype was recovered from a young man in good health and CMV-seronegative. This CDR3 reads CSVIANNEQFF. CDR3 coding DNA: TGCAGCGTTATAGCGAACAATGAGCAGTTCTTC.